These T cell receptor beta chains were read from a single sample in a study of cytomegalovirus exposure and HLA in healthy donors. Measured with immunoSEQ multiplex PCR; TCRdb has only the in-frame clones, and not every one. This table holds roughly 180,000 clones, roughly 80% found once. The source material was PBMCs. The receptors come from a male donor in good health and CMV-seronegative. Each CDR3 is given with its conserved first and last residue. The order of the fields is J gene, D gene, V gene, CDR3 protein. A D gene is named only where the DNA matches it firmly.

>TRBJ2-5|TRBD1|TRBV18
CASSPPIGQGVLETQYF
>TRBJ2-7|-|TRBV7-2
CASSLGGSSSYEQYF
>TRBJ1-5|-|TRBV6-1
CASSEPGQFNQPQHF
>TRBJ1-1|-|TRBV18
CASSPSSRGMGETEAFF
>TRBJ2-2|-|TRBV28
CASTLGGSGELFF
>TRBJ2-2|-|TRBV4-3
CASSQVGGVHTGELFF
>TRBJ2-3|TRBD1|TRBV7-3
CASSYGQGADTQYF
>TRBJ2-3|TRBD2|TRBV18
CASSPLAGGSTDTQYF
>TRBJ2-2|TRBD2|TRBV5-1
CASSLQLAGNTGELFF
>TRBJ2-1|TRBD2|TRBV28
CASSAGGGTYNEQFF
>TRBJ1-2|TRBD1|TRBV6-5
CASSRQGSSSYGYTF
>TRBJ1-2|TRBD1|TRBV19
CASSADRGGYGYTF
>TRBJ1-2|TRBD1|TRBV6-1
CASTEQGRSYGYTF
>TRBJ1-1|-|TRBV11-2
CASSSPRGRGTEAFF
>TRBJ1-6|-|TRBV19
CASSPRGLSSPLHF
>TRBJ2-5|TRBD1|TRBV19
CASSTGGLIQQETQYF